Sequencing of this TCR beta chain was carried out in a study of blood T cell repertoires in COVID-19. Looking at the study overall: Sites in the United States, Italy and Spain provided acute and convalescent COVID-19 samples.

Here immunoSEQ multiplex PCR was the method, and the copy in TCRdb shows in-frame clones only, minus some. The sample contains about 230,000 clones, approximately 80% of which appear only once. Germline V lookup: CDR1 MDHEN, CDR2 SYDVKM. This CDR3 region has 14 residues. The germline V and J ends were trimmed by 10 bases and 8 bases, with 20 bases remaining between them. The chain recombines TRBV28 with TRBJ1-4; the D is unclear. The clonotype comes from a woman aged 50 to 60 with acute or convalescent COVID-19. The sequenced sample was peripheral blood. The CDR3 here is CATQYPPAGEKLFF. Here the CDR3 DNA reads TGTGCCACCCAATACCCCCCCGCCGGGGAAAAACTGTTTTTT.